The next 23 T cell receptor beta chains were all read from a single sample in a study of blood T cell repertoires in COVID-19. Using immunoSEQ multiplex PCR, the repertoire was profiled, and TCRdb retains in-frame clones only, with some absent. This table holds about 190,000 clones, roughly 86% found once. Sequencing was carried out using peripheral blood. The source is a woman aged 25 to 39 with active or convalescent COVID-19.

The chain has TRBV29-1 and TRBJ2-3; TRBD2 matches at 8 bases. V shed 7 bases and J 6 bases; nucleotides not matched to a gene: 12. Germline V CDR1 and CDR2: SQVTM, ANQGSEA. This CDR3 region has 14 residues. In DNA form, the CDR3 reads TGCAGCGCAACTAGCGGAGCCTCAGGGGATACGCAGTATTTT. This encodes CSATSGASGDTQYF.

This chain links TRBV24-1 with TRBJ1-2; D not certain. V shed 9 bases and J shed 3 bases, with 22 bases lying between them. CDR3 length: 16 residues. Germline lookup yields CDR1 KGHDR and CDR2 SFDVKD. The CDR3 nucleotides read TGTGCCACCCCAGTTGGGCCGGGGAAGGACGACTATGGCTACACCTTC. Translation: CATPVGPGKDDYGYTF.

V usage is TRBV19 and J usage is TRBJ2-7, with TRBD1 matching 8 bases. The length of the CDR3 is 15 residues. V dropped 3 bases and J dropped 4; count of bases not matched to a gene: 8. CDR1 is LNHDA, CDR2 SQIVND, per germline (reference sequence). DNA for the CDR3: TGTGCCAGTAGTATTGGACAGGGAACCACTTACGAGCAGTACTTC. Amino acids: CASSIGQGTTYEQYF.

The V and J genes are TRBV5-1 and TRBJ2-5, with 11 bases identical to TRBD1. Germline V gives CDR1 SGHRS, CDR2 YFSETQ. This CDR3 has 17 amino acids. Trimming at V came to 0 bases and at J to 2 bases, leaving 6 bases not matched to a gene. The CDR3 region is CASSLGRTGGYQETQYF. CDR3 coding DNA: TGCGCCAGCAGCTTGGGAAGGACAGGGGGCTATCAAGAGACCCAGTACTTC.

This clone was recorded a few times. V usage is TRBV7-9 and J usage is TRBJ1-1; perhaps TRBD1 as D (6 bases). V lost 8 bases and J 5 bases, leaving 15 bases between the germline ends. There are 13 residues in the CDR3. Germline lookup yields CDR1 SEHNR and CDR2 FQNEAQ (reference sequence). CDR3 residues: CASLQGTETEAFF. Written as DNA, the CDR3 is TGTGCCAGCTTACAGGGTACAGAAACTGAAGCTTTCTTT.

This rearrangement joins TRBV29-1 to TRBJ2-7, with 8 bases aligning to TRBD1. The CDR3 extends over 13 amino acids. From germline, CDR1 is SQVTM and CDR2 ANQGSEA. V gave up 1 base and J gave up 4 bases; unmatched junction bases: 3. CDR3 residues: CSVEAGQEYEQYF. The DNA of the CDR3 is TGCAGCGTTGAAGCGGGACAGGAGTACGAGCAGTACTTC.

The rearrangement joins TRBV7-9 to TRBJ1-2; 8 nucleotides align to TRBD1. In germline, CDR1 is SEHNR, CDR2 FQNEAQ (reference sequence). The CDR3 is made up of 13 amino acids. With 6 bases clipped from V and 1 base from J, the junction kept 1 base outside the gene matches. The chain's CDR3 is CASSGQGNYGYTF. The CDR3 nucleotides read TGTGCCAGCAGTGGACAGGGTAACTATGGCTACACCTTC.

This CDR3 is CAISESLSTSGAGNEQFF. The CDR3 coding sequence is TGTGCCATCAGTGAGTCTCTGAGTACTAGCGGCGCAGGCAATGAGCAGTTCTTC. The chain links TRBV10-3 to TRBJ2-1, with 8 bases that match TRBD2. The CDR3 loop spans 18 amino acids. V lost 0 bases to trimming and J lost 6 bases; unmatched junction nucleotides: 13. The germline gives CDR1 ENHRY, CDR2 SYGVKD.

The rearrangement joins TRBV14 to TRBJ1-1; D gene uncertain. The germline gives CDR1 SGHDN, CDR2 FVKESK. V shed 0 bases and J shed 5 bases, with 7 bases lying between them. The CDR3 length is 13 residues. DNA for the CDR3: TGTGCCAGCAGCCAAGAGACGAGGACTGAAGCTTTCTTT. Translating it yields CASSQETRTEAFF.

The chain joins TRBV6-2 or TRBV6-3 to TRBJ2-4, with D perhaps TRBD1 (5 bases). Looked up from germline, CDR1 is MNHEY and CDR2 is SVGEGT. This CDR3 has 12 residues. The V and J ends lost 5 bases and 7 bases respectively, with 9 bases between them. DNA of the CDR3: TGTGCCAGCAGTCAGCAGGGTAACATTCAGTACTTC. It encodes CASSQQGNIQYF.

The chain links TRBV28 to TRBJ2-7, with 14 bases matching TRBD2. CDR1 and CDR2 (germline): MDHEN, SYDVKM. The CDR3 covers 18 residues. Unmatched junction bases numbered 8, after V lost 2 bases and J lost 2 bases. The CDR3 nucleotides read TGTGCCAGCAGTTTACCTCTCGGACTAGCGGGGGGCCCCTACGAGCAGTACTTC. Amino acids: CASSLPLGLAGGPYEQYF.

The table lists this clone with a count of one. The genes are TRBV4-1 and TRBJ2-7; TRBD1 is a possible D gene (7 bases). Between the trimmed V and J ends, which lost 0 bases and 1 base, there was a span of 13 bases. CDR1 is MGHRA and CDR2 is YSYEKL in the germline V gene. The CDR3 has 16 residues. CDR3 in DNA: TGCGCCAGCAGCCAAGATTATCCAGGGGGGTCCTACGAGCAGTACTTC. Translated: CASSQDYPGGSYEQYF.

The chain has TRBV6-6 and TRBJ1-2; D uncertain. The CDR3 runs 13 residues. Germline lookup yields CDR1 MNHNY and CDR2 SVGAGI (reference sequence). V gave up 2 bases and J gave up 2 bases, with 6 bases separating them. CDR3 nucleotide sequence: TGTGCCAGCAGTTACGGAGGGAACTATGGCTACACCTTC. Its protein product is CASSYGGNYGYTF.

This clone has more than one count but fewer than ten. The gene calls are TRBV4-1 and TRBJ2-1; TRBD2 matches at 11 bases. Trimming at V came to 1 base and at J to 8 bases, leaving 4 bases not matched to a gene. This CDR3 has 15 amino acids. Germline V gives CDR1 MGHRA, CDR2 YSYEKL. The CDR3 DNA follows: TGCGCCAGCAGCCAAGGAACTAGCGGGGGAGATGAGCAGTTCTTC. It encodes CASSQGTSGGDEQFF.

CDR3 sequence: CASSPGIMTGSTDTQYF. The CDR3 nucleotides are TGTGCCAGCTCACCTGGAATTATGACAGGGAGCACAGATACGCAGTATTTT. This rearrangement joins TRBV18 to TRBJ2-3, with 7 nucleotides matching TRBD1. V lost 3 bases to trimming and J lost 0 bases; unmatched junction nucleotides: 9. The V gene's germline CDR1 is KGHSH and CDR2 LQKENI. The CDR3 is 17 amino acids.

The V call is TRBV5-1, the J call TRBJ2-1, with TRBD2 matching over 8 bases. V lost 0 bases and J lost 7; bases outside the gene matches: 3. The CDR3 is 14 residues long. In germline, CDR1 is SGHRS, CDR2 YFSETQ. CDR3 region: CASSLASGGNEQFF. Written as DNA, the CDR3 is TGCGCCAGCAGCTTGGCCAGCGGGGGTAATGAGCAGTTCTTC.

The CDR3 loop reads CASSKDSPYEQYF. In DNA, the CDR3 is TGTGCCAGCAGTAAAGACAGCCCCTACGAGCAGTACTTC. This chain joins TRBV12-3 or TRBV12-4 and TRBJ2-7; a weak D match, TRBD1 (5 bases). This CDR3 has 13 residues. V was pared by 5 bases and J by 2 bases, with 10 bases between.

This chain connects TRBV2 to TRBJ1-5; 8 nucleotides match TRBD1. The ends lost 4 bases at V and 6 bases at J; junction bases unmatched: 14. The CDR3 sequence is 17 residues long. Germline loops: CDR1 SNHLY, CDR2 FYNNEI. This chain's CDR3 is CASSGSLGGRGLQPQHF. DNA for the CDR3: TGTGCCAGCAGTGGCTCGTTGGGGGGCAGGGGGCTTCAGCCCCAGCATTTT.

J is TRBJ1-5 and V is TRBV3-1 (or the pseudogene TRBV3-2); no firm D call. V lost 6 bases and J 2 bases, leaving 8 bases between the germline ends. Germline CDR1 is LGHDT and CDR2 is YNNKEL (reference sequence). The CDR3 is 13 amino acids. For the CDR3, the DNA is TGTGCCAGCAGTCGGACTGGCAATCAGCCCCAGCATTTT. This translates into CASSRTGNQPQHF.

The rearrangement links TRBV9 to TRBJ1-2, with 11 nucleotides matching TRBD1. This CDR3 has 15 residues. Germline V gene sequence: CDR1 SGDLS, CDR2 YYNGEE. V shed 3 bases, J shed 4 bases, and the junction held 5 bases outside the gene matches. The DNA for the CDR3 is TGTGCCAGCAGCGCGGACAGGGGGCTAGGCTATGGCTACACCTTC. Translated: CASSADRGLGYGYTF.

The chain joins TRBV6-2 or TRBV6-3 to TRBJ2-3; D might be TRBD1 (6 bases). The CDR3 runs 14 residues. Germline-derived CDR1 and CDR2 are MNHEY and SVGEGT. V dropped 5 bases and J dropped 4 bases, with 13 bases sitting between them. CDR3 loop: CASSLQGIPDTQYF. CDR3 sequence (DNA): TGTGCCAGCAGTCTACAGGGTATTCCAGATACGCAGTATTTT.

The chain employs TRBV19 and TRBJ1-2; the match to TRBD1 covers 8 bases. Germline V CDR1 and CDR2: LNHDA, SQIVND (reference sequence). The CDR3 is made up of 16 amino acids. J lost 6 bases, V lost 6 bases, and 15 bases had no gene match. The DNA for the CDR3 is TGTGCCAGTAGCCGACAGGGGCCCTCAACCTCCAATGGCTACACCTTC. This translates into CASSRQGPSTSNGYTF.

This clone was recorded once. Here the CDR3 DNA reads TGCGCCAGCAGTGAGATAGTCAATCAGCCCCAGCATTTT. It encodes CASSEIVNQPQHF. The rearrangement joins TRBV10-2 to TRBJ1-5; D gene ambiguous. CDR3 length equals 13 residues. Between the trimmed V and J ends, which lost 2 bases and 3 bases, there was a span of 5 bases. The germline gives CDR1 WSHSY, CDR2 SAAADI.